The 20 T cell receptor beta chains presented below share a single source sample, sequenced in a study of CD8+CD57+ T cells in acquired aplastic anemia. Genomic DNA provided the template from which TCR beta VDJ and CDR3 profiles were obtained. TCRdb reanalysed the reads using MiXCR and keeps one entry per CDR3 protein. The sample has roughly 500,000 distinct CDR3 sequences, around a third seen once; the top ten hold less than 0.85%. Individuals selected for sequencing had exhibited CD8+CD57+ cell expansion on flow cytometry. Sequencing input: sorted CD4+, CD8+, or CD8+CD57+ T cells (not recorded which) from PBMCs. The receptors here all came from a human donor with aplastic anemia.

CDR3: CASSQDRSGETQYF. DNA of the CDR3: TGCGCCAGCAGCCAAGATCGTAGCGGAGAGACCCAGTACTTC. The chain uses TRBV4-1 and TRBJ2-5, with a possible D match to TRBD2 (6 bases). From germline, CDR1 is MGHRA and CDR2 YSYEKL. CDR3 length: 14 residues. V was pared by 0 bases and J by 4 bases, with 9 bases between.

V and J are TRBV7-3 and TRBJ1-2, with D maybe TRBD1 (5 bases). Between the trimmed V and J ends, which lost 2 bases and 4 bases, there was a span of 14 bases. The CDR3 has 15 amino acids. Germline V gene data show CDR1 as SGHTA and CDR2 as FQGTGA. CDR3: CASSLGAGSGYGYTF. Here the CDR3 DNA reads TGTGCCAGCAGCTTAGGAGCAGGGTCGGGCTATGGCTACACCTTC. The full variable domain, with the rest looked up from reference TRBV7-3 and TRBJ1-2, is GAGVSQTPSNKVTEKGKYVELRCDPISGHTALYWYRQSLGQGPEFLIYFQGTGAADDSGLPNDRFFAVRPEGSVSTLKIQRTERGDSAVYLCASSLGAGSGYGYTFGSGTRLTVV.

The chain uses TRBV7-3 and TRBJ2-7; maybe TRBD2 (5 bases). The CDR3 runs to 13 residues. Trimming stripped 5 bases from V and 3 bases from J, with 11 bases between. Per germline, CDR1 SGHTA and CDR2 FQGTGA. CDR3 loop: CASSINRGYEQYF. The CDR3 region has the DNA TGTGCCAGCAGCATAAACCGGGGCTACGAGCAGTACTTC.

This clonotype has a handful of counts. The V call is TRBV12-5, the J call TRBJ2-7; TRBD2 matches 8 bases. Germline lookup yields CDR1 LGHNT and CDR2 FRNRAP. V was pared by 6 bases and J by 5 bases, with 6 bases of the junction left unmatched. This CDR3 has 13 amino acids. CDR3: CASGSDGGDEQYF. The CDR3, as DNA: TGTGCTAGTGGATCCGACGGGGGGGACGAGCAGTACTTC.

Many counts were recorded for this clonotype. DNA of the CDR3: TGCAGTGCTAGAGGCCTGGGAATGACCAATCAGCCCCAGCATTTT. As protein: CSARGLGMTNQPQHF. The chain links TRBV20-1 to TRBJ1-5; D is unclear. Per germline, CDR1 DFQATT and CDR2 SNEGSKA (reference sequence). CDR3 length: 15 residues. Between the trimmed V and J ends, which lost 1 base and 3 bases, there was a span of 13 bases.

The V gene is TRBV20-1, the J gene TRBJ2-5, with D perhaps TRBD1 (6 bases). The V end lost 5 bases, the J end lost 1 base, and 11 bases lay between the germline ends. Per germline, CDR1 DFQATT and CDR2 SNEGSKA (reference sequence). The CDR3 runs 13 residues. The CDR3 loop reads CSAWTDSQETQYF. In DNA, the CDR3 is TGCAGTGCTTGGACAGACTCCCAAGAGACCCAGTACTTC.

This clonotype was found a few times. V is TRBV14 and J is TRBJ1-1; 7 bases match TRBD1. Germline lookup yields CDR1 SGHDN and CDR2 FVKESK. This CDR3 has 17 amino acids. V shed 5 bases, J shed 5 bases, and the junction held 17 bases outside the gene matches. CDR3 loop: CASSGRTGSLLLTEAFF. CDR3 DNA sequence: TGTGCCAGCAGCGGAAGGACAGGATCCCTTTTATTAACTGAAGCTTTCTTT.

This clonotype was counted only a few times. J is TRBJ2-7 and V is TRBV4-3; weak D call: TRBD2 (5 bases). V shed 2 bases and J shed 5 bases, with 13 bases lying between them. Germline CDR1 LGHNA, CDR2 YSLEER. The CDR3 length is 14 residues. CDR3 bases: TGCGCCAGCAGCCAATCCGGGATCCCCCACGAGCAGTACTTC. It is translated as CASSQSGIPHEQYF.

This clonotype was counted between two and nine times. The rearrangement joins TRBV6-1 to TRBJ1-5; D may be TRBD1 (5 bases). The CDR3 is made up of 13 amino acids. With 4 bases removed from V and 3 bases from J, the gap between germline ends came to 7 bases. Germline assignment: CDR1 MNHNS and CDR2 SASEGT. CDR3 DNA sequence: TGTGCCAGCAGTGGGGACCTCAATCAGCCCCAGCATTTT. It is translated as CASSGDLNQPQHF.

This rearrangement joins TRBV30 to TRBJ1-2; 7 bases align to TRBD1. Germline CDR1 is GTSNPN and CDR2 is SVGIG (reference sequence). The V and J ends lost 8 bases and 6 bases, in that order; junction bases with no gene match: 12. The CDR3 is made up of 13 amino acids. CDR3 sequence reads: CARNRQGGDGYTF. The CDR3 DNA is TGTGCCCGGAATCGGCAGGGGGGTGATGGCTACACCTTC.

In this sample, this clonotype turned up a few times. The CDR3 sequence: CASNKDRRRHEQYF. The CDR3 nucleotides are TGTGCCAGCAATAAAGACAGGCGACGGCACGAGCAGTACTTC. The chain has TRBV6-1 and TRBJ2-7; D might be TRBD1 (6 bases). Between the trimmed V and J ends, which lost 7 bases and 5 bases, there was a span of 18 bases. The CDR3 is 14 amino acids. Germline loops: CDR1 MNHNS, CDR2 SASEGT.

The chain employs TRBV15 and TRBJ2-7; 8 bases are shared with TRBD2. The CDR3 contains 15 residues. Germline assignment: CDR1 LNHNV and CDR2 YYDKDF (reference sequence). Unmatched junction bases numbered 3, after V lost 0 bases and J lost 2 bases. CDR3 region: CATSRDPGGTYEQYF. CDR3 DNA sequence: TGTGCCACCAGCAGAGATCCGGGGGGGACCTACGAGCAGTACTTC.

CDR3 in amino acids: CASSSTGPNYGYTF. The CDR3 nucleotides read TGTGCCAGCAGCTCTACAGGGCCTAACTATGGCTACACCTTC. The chain joins TRBV2 to TRBJ1-2; TRBD1 is a possible D gene (6 bases). Trimming shortened V by 6 bases and J by 0 bases, and 11 bases separated the two germline ends. This CDR3 has 14 amino acids. CDR1 and CDR2 from the germline V gene are SNHLY and FYNNEI.

The chain combines TRBV19 with TRBJ1-4; D remains unclear. Germline CDR1 reads LNHDA; CDR2 reads SQIVND (reference sequence). CDR3 size: 14 residues. V lost 0 bases, J lost 8 bases, and 10 bases lay in between. CDR3 DNA sequence: TGTGCCAGTAGTATAGATCGAGGTGTCGAAAAACTGTTTTTT. Its protein is CASSIDRGVEKLFF. The whole variable domain, filled in from reference TRBV19 and TRBJ1-4, reads DGGITQSPKYLFRKEGQNVTLSCEQNLNHDAMYWYRQDPGQGLRLIYYSQIVNDFQKGDIAEGYSVSREKKESFPLTVTSAQKNPTAFYLCASSIDRGVEKLFFGSGTQLSVL.

Of note for this clonotype: This may come from a read error, since a much larger clone is one base off. The gene calls are TRBV7-8 and TRBJ1-2; D gene unclear. Germline V lookup: CDR1 SGHVS, CDR2 FQNEAQ. There are 15 residues in the CDR3. The CDR3 region has the DNA TGTGCCCGCAGCTTAGGTCGGTCCGATGTCTATGGCTACACCTTC. Translation gives CARSLGRSDVYGYTF.

The rearrangement links TRBV29-1 to TRBJ2-5; 11 bases agree with TRBD1. The CDR3 sequence is 15 residues long. Germline CDR1 is SQVTM and CDR2 is ANQGSEA. V was pared by 4 bases and J by 4 bases, with 8 bases of the junction left unmatched. In DNA, the CDR3 is TGCAGCGTTGCCCGGGACAGGGGGGAGTTAGAGACCCAGTACTTC. Protein sequence: CSVARDRGELETQYF.

This clonotype appeared a single time. The conserved closing phenylalanine or tryptophan is absent in this CDR3, likely reflecting a read error. The chain uses TRBV7-9 and TRBJ2-7, with 10 bases fitting TRBD1. The CDR3 is made up of 13 amino acids. J lost 5 bases, V lost 4 bases, and 2 bases had no gene match. The germline gives CDR1 SEHNR, CDR2 FQNEAQ (reference sequence). CDR3 residues: CASSWDRGDEQYC. CDR3 DNA: TGTGCCAGCAGCTGGGACAGGGGCGACGAGCAGTACTGC.

There are a few counts of this clonotype. The chain uses TRBV5-1 and TRBJ1-1; D ambiguous. From germline, CDR1 is SGHRS and CDR2 YFSETQ. The germline V and J ends were trimmed by 4 bases and 2 bases, with 15 bases remaining between them. The CDR3 has 15 residues. The CDR3 sequence is CASSMDPGANTEAFF. The CDR3 nucleotides read TGCGCCAGCAGCATGGACCCGGGAGCTAACACTGAAGCTTTCTTT. Together with reference TRBV5-1 and TRBJ1-1, the CDR3 gives the full variable domain: KAGVTQTPRYLIKTRGQQVTLSCSPISGHRSVSWYQQTPGQGLQFLFEYFSETQRNKGNFPGRFSGRQFSNSRSEMNVSTLELGDSALYLCASSMDPGANTEAFFGQGTRLTVV.

Of note for this clonotype: A much larger clone lies a single base off, so this may be a read error. The rearrangement uses TRBV2 and TRBJ1-6, with 7 nucleotides matching TRBD1. Per the germline V gene, CDR1 is SNHLY and CDR2 is FYNNEI. This CDR3 has 14 amino acids. The CDR3 DNA reads TGTGCCAGCACCGGGGACAGCTATAATTCACCCCGCCACTTT. Its protein product is CASTGDSYNSPRHF. Complete variable domain (other parts from reference TRBV2 and TRBJ1-6): EPEVTQTPSHQVTQMGQEVILRCVPISNHLYFYWYRQILGQKVEFLVSFYNNEISEKSEIFDDQFSVERPDGSNFTLKIRSTKLEDSAMYFCASTGDSYNSPRHFGNGTRLTVT.

This clonotype showed up just a few times. The chain uses TRBV7-8 and TRBJ2-5; D possibly corresponds to TRBD2 (6 bases). From germline, CDR1 is SGHVS and CDR2 FQNEAQ. The CDR3 runs to 17 residues. The germline V and J ends were trimmed by 5 bases and 1 base, with 20 bases remaining between them. CDR3 DNA sequence: TGTGCCAGCAGCCCGAACCCCGTCCGGGACTCCCAAGAGACCCAGTACTTC. This translates into CASSPNPVRDSQETQYF.